These T cell receptor beta chains were read from a single sample in a study of blood T cell repertoires in COVID-19. Using immunoSEQ multiplex PCR, the repertoire was profiled, and TCRdb retains in-frame clones only, with some absent. The table lists a few hundred thousand clones, roughly 84% of them singletons. The sample comprised peripheral blood. These receptors were taken from a man aged 45 to 65 with active or convalescent COVID-19. The conserved cysteine and the conserved F or W are not part of the CDR3 here. Fields, in order: V gene, D gene, CDR3 protein. D genes are given only for firm matches.

TRBV12-5 | - | ASAPEGGELF
TRBV9 | - | ASSPQANSPLH
TRBV20-1 | - | SANDRVLYQETQY
TRBV20-1 | TRBD2 | SASGAGGGDTQY
TRBV5-6 | TRBD2 | ASSRRGATYEQY
TRBV28 | - | ASSSPGTAPYEQY
TRBV5-1 | - | ASSLGQGGTDTQY
TRBV25-1 | - | ASSRAGANVLT
TRBV6-4 | - | ARSDRNTEAF
TRBV12-2 | - | ASPLFTSGRAEGCSTGELF
TRBV6-6 | TRBD1 | ASSPGQGNEKLF
TRBV12-3/TRBV12-4 | TRBD1 | ASSTGESPLH
TRBV2 | - | ASSDLFGQGNSPLH
TRBV5-1 | TRBD2 | ASSRFLSSGSRDEQF
TRBV5-4 | - | ASSSGGPLAYEQY
TRBV11-2 | TRBD1 | ASSSTTGAGNTIY
TRBV18 | TRBD2 | ASSPAGLAGGDTQY
TRBV11-3 | - | ASSTTGLANTGELF
TRBV5-1 | TRBD2 | ASSLALAGSSYEQY
TRBV28 | TRBD1 | ASSHMGQGIYGYT
TRBV19 | - | ASNSDSNEKLF
TRBV10-1 | TRBD1 | ASTRQGEGEQY
TRBV28 | TRBD1 | ASLSYRGPDTEAF
TRBV5-5 | - | ASSALGPSPLH
TRBV2 | - | ASQDSSSYNEQF
TRBV5-1 | TRBD2 | ASSLGTSGGGGGETQY
TRBV5-6 | - | ASSTDRLGKETQY
TRBV6-5 | TRBD1 | ASSWDRDGDTQY
TRBV10-2 | TRBD1 | ASMDRGRAETQY
TRBV5-1 | - | ASSSDSSYGYT
TRBV28 | TRBD1 | ASSPGGQVYGYT
TRBV25-1 | - | ASSDTQGWDYGYT